Listed below are T cell receptor beta chains from one sample, sequenced in a study of human CD8 memory T cell subsets. MiXCR, applied by TCRdb to the 5' RACE reads, yields one record per CDR3 protein. The profile shows under 10,000 distinct CDR3 sequences, about 3.8% of them singletons. The sequenced sample consisted of CD8+ T cells from PBMCs. The source is a human donor in good health. CDR3s include the opening cysteine and the closing phenylalanine or tryptophan. Fields, in order: J gene, V gene, D gene, clone size, CDR3 protein, CDR3 DNA. The D gene is left open where the match is weak. The size entry gives once, few, many, or a class for an expanded clone.

j_gene: TRBJ2-1; v_gene: TRBV13; d_gene: .; abundance: many; CDR3aa: CASSLGQGYNEQFF; CDR3nt: TGTGCCAGCAGCTTAGGCCAGGGATACAATGAGCAGTTCTTC
j_gene: TRBJ2-1; v_gene: TRBV5-1; d_gene: TRBD2; abundance: many; CDR3aa: CASSPIAGGSYNEQFF; CDR3nt: TGCGCCAGCAGCCCAATAGCGGGGGGCTCCTACAATGAGCAGTTCTTC
j_gene: TRBJ2-3; v_gene: TRBV30; d_gene: .; abundance: many; CDR3aa: CAWTPFTGRGTDTQYF; CDR3nt: TGTGCCTGGACCCCCTTTACCGGGAGAGGGACAGATACGCAGTATTTT
j_gene: TRBJ1-5; v_gene: TRBV5-1; d_gene: .; abundance: medium-sized; CDR3aa: CASSPEGFSNQPQHF; CDR3nt: TGCGCCAGCAGCCCGGAGGGCTTTAGCAATCAGCCCCAGCATTTT
j_gene: TRBJ1-1; v_gene: TRBV5-6; d_gene: TRBD1; abundance: many; CDR3aa: CASSWGQGTLIAEAFF; CDR3nt: TGTGCCAGCAGCTGGGGACAGGGGACGTTAATAGCTGAAGCTTTCTTT
j_gene: TRBJ2-3; v_gene: TRBV11-2; d_gene: TRBD1; abundance: few; CDR3aa: CASSLGGVGTGSDTQYF; CDR3nt: TGTGCCAGCAGCTTAGGGGGGGTAGGGACAGGGTCAGATACGCAGTATTTT
j_gene: TRBJ1-3; v_gene: TRBV4-1; d_gene: .; abundance: many; CDR3aa: CASSQVGAVGNTIYF; CDR3nt: TGCGCCAGCAGCCAAGTGGGGGCTGTTGGAAACACCATATATTTT
j_gene: TRBJ2-1; v_gene: TRBV6-4; d_gene: TRBD2; abundance: many; CDR3aa: CASSDKAGGYNEQFF; CDR3nt: TGTGCCAGCAGTGACAAAGCGGGGGGCTACAATGAGCAGTTCTTC
j_gene: TRBJ2-3; v_gene: TRBV5-5; d_gene: .; abundance: many; CDR3aa: CASSLASRDSTDTQYF; CDR3nt: TGTGCCAGCAGCTTGGCCAGCAGAGATAGCACAGATACGCAGTATTTT
j_gene: TRBJ2-7; v_gene: TRBV12-3/TRBV12-4; d_gene: .; abundance: many; CDR3aa: CASSFGDTRYEQYF; CDR3nt: TGTGCCAGCAGTTTTGGGGACACCCGCTACGAGCAGTACTTC
j_gene: TRBJ2-2; v_gene: TRBV7-9; d_gene: TRBD1; abundance: many; CDR3aa: CASSQGTGDPTGELFF; CDR3nt: TGTGCCAGCAGCCAGGGGACAGGGGATCCCACCGGGGAGCTGTTTTTT
j_gene: TRBJ1-2; v_gene: TRBV5-8; d_gene: .; abundance: many; CDR3aa: CASSEGRGYGYTF; CDR3nt: TGTGCCAGCAGCGAGGGCAGGGGCTATGGCTACACCTTC
j_gene: TRBJ2-7; v_gene: TRBV28; d_gene: TRBD2; abundance: many; CDR3aa: CASSLSGLAGGFYEQYF; CDR3nt: TGTGCCAGCAGTTTATCAGGGCTAGCGGGAGGGTTCTACGAGCAGTACTTC
j_gene: TRBJ1-2; v_gene: TRBV20-1; d_gene: .; abundance: many; CDR3aa: CSARDVRSYGYTF; CDR3nt: TGCAGTGCTAGAGATGTACGCTCCTATGGCTACACCTTC
j_gene: TRBJ2-3; v_gene: TRBV6-6; d_gene: TRBD2; abundance: many; CDR3aa: CASSSLAGGADTQYF; CDR3nt: TGTGCCAGCAGCTCCCTAGCGGGAGGTGCAGATACGCAGTATTTT
j_gene: TRBJ2-1; v_gene: TRBV5-6; d_gene: TRBD2; abundance: many; CDR3aa: CASSSLAGALVF; CDR3nt: TGTGCCAGCAGCTCCCTAGCGGGGGCTCTGGTCTTC
j_gene: TRBJ2-2; v_gene: TRBV18; d_gene: .; abundance: many; CDR3aa: CASSPPIESGELFF; CDR3nt: TGTGCCAGCTCACCACCGATCGAATCCGGGGAGCTGTTTTTT
j_gene: TRBJ1-5; v_gene: TRBV20-1; d_gene: .; abundance: many; CDR3aa: CSARDGGRDNQPQHF; CDR3nt: TGCAGTGCTAGAGATGGGGGCAGGGACAATCAGCCCCAGCATTTT
j_gene: TRBJ2-1; v_gene: TRBV28; d_gene: TRBD1; abundance: many; CDR3aa: CASTKLGTGGYNEQFF; CDR3nt: TGTGCCAGCACCAAACTCGGGACAGGGGGCTACAATGAGCAGTTCTTC
j_gene: TRBJ2-7; v_gene: TRBV10-2; d_gene: .; abundance: many; CDR3aa: CASMDSTYEQYF; CDR3nt: TGCGCCAGCATGGACAGTACCTACGAGCAGTACTTC